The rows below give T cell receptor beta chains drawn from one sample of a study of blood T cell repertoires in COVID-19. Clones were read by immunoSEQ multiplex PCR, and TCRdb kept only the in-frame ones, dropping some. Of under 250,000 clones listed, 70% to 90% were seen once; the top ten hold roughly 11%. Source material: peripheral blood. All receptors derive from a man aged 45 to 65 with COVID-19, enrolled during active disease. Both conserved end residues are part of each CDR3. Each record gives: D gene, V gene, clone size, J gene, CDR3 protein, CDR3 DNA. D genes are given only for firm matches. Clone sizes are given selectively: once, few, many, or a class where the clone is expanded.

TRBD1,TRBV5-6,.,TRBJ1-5,CASSLRGPNQPQHF,TGTGCCAGCAGCCTAAGGGGGCCAAATCAGCCCCAGCATTTT
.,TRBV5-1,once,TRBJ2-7,CASSLARSPEQYF,TGCGCCAGCAGCTTGGCCCGGTCCCCCGAGCAGTACTTC
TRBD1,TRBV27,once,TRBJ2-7,CASSNPGQGRDEQYF,TGTGCCAGCAGTAACCCGGGACAGGGCAGGGACGAGCAGTACTTC
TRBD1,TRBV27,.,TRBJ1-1,CASSLSFRGRVTEAFF,TGTGCCAGCAGTTTAAGTTTTAGGGGGCGTGTCACTGAAGCTTTCTTT
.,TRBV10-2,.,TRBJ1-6,CATREGGLRSFSPLHF,TGCGCCACCAGGGAAGGAGGGCTTCGGAGTTTTTCACCCCTCCACTTT
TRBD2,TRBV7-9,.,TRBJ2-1,CASSSSGIDMKGSYNEQFF,TGTGCCAGCAGCTCTAGCGGGATAGATATGAAGGGTTCCTACAATGAGCAGTTCTTC
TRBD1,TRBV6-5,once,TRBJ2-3,CASSTGQGSTDTQYF,TGTGCCAGCAGTACGGGACAGGGGAGCACAGATACGCAGTATTTT
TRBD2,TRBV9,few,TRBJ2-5,CASSVDGTSGPLRETQYF,TGTGCCAGCAGCGTAGATGGGACTAGCGGGCCCTTGAGGGAGACCCAGTACTTC
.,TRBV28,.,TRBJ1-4,CASRQYATNEKLFF,TGTGCCAGCAGACAGTATGCAACTAATGAAAAACTGTTTTTT
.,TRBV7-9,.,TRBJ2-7,CASSLTDGTQQYF,TGTGCCAGCAGCTTGACCGACGGGACACAGCAGTACTTC
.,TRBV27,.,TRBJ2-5,CASSFQGQETQYF,TGTGCCAGCAGTTTTCAGGGTCAGGAGACCCAGTACTTC
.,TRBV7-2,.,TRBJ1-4,CASSPGGGHEKLFF,TGTGCCAGCAGCCCGGGAGGGGGTCATGAAAAACTGTTTTTT
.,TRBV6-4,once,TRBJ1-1,CASSEQSNTEAFF,TGTGCCAGCAGTGAACAGTCGAACACTGAAGCTTTCTTT
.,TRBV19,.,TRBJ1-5,CASSIGAGDNQPQHF,TGTGCCAGTAGTATTGGGGCAGGGGACAATCAGCCCCAGCATTTT
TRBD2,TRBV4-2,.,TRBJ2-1,CASSQEPEGLAGENEQFF,TGTGCCAGCAGCCAAGAACCCGAGGGACTAGCGGGAGAGAATGAGCAGTTCTTC
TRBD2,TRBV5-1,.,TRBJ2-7,CASSRTSTSSYEQYF,TGCGCCAGCAGCCGGACTAGCACAAGCTCCTACGAGCAGTACTTC
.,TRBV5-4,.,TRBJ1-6,CASSSDSSYNSPLHF,TGTGCCAGCAGTTCCGACAGCTCCTATAATTCACCCCTCCACTTT
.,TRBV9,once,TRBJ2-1,CASSAGGVGNEQFF,TGTGCCAGCAGCGCCGGCGGTGTCGGGAATGAGCAGTTCTTC
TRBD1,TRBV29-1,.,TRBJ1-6,CSVEDIRDSLGNSPLHF,TGCAGCGTTGAAGATATCCGGGACAGCCTTGGTAATTCACCCCTCCACTTT